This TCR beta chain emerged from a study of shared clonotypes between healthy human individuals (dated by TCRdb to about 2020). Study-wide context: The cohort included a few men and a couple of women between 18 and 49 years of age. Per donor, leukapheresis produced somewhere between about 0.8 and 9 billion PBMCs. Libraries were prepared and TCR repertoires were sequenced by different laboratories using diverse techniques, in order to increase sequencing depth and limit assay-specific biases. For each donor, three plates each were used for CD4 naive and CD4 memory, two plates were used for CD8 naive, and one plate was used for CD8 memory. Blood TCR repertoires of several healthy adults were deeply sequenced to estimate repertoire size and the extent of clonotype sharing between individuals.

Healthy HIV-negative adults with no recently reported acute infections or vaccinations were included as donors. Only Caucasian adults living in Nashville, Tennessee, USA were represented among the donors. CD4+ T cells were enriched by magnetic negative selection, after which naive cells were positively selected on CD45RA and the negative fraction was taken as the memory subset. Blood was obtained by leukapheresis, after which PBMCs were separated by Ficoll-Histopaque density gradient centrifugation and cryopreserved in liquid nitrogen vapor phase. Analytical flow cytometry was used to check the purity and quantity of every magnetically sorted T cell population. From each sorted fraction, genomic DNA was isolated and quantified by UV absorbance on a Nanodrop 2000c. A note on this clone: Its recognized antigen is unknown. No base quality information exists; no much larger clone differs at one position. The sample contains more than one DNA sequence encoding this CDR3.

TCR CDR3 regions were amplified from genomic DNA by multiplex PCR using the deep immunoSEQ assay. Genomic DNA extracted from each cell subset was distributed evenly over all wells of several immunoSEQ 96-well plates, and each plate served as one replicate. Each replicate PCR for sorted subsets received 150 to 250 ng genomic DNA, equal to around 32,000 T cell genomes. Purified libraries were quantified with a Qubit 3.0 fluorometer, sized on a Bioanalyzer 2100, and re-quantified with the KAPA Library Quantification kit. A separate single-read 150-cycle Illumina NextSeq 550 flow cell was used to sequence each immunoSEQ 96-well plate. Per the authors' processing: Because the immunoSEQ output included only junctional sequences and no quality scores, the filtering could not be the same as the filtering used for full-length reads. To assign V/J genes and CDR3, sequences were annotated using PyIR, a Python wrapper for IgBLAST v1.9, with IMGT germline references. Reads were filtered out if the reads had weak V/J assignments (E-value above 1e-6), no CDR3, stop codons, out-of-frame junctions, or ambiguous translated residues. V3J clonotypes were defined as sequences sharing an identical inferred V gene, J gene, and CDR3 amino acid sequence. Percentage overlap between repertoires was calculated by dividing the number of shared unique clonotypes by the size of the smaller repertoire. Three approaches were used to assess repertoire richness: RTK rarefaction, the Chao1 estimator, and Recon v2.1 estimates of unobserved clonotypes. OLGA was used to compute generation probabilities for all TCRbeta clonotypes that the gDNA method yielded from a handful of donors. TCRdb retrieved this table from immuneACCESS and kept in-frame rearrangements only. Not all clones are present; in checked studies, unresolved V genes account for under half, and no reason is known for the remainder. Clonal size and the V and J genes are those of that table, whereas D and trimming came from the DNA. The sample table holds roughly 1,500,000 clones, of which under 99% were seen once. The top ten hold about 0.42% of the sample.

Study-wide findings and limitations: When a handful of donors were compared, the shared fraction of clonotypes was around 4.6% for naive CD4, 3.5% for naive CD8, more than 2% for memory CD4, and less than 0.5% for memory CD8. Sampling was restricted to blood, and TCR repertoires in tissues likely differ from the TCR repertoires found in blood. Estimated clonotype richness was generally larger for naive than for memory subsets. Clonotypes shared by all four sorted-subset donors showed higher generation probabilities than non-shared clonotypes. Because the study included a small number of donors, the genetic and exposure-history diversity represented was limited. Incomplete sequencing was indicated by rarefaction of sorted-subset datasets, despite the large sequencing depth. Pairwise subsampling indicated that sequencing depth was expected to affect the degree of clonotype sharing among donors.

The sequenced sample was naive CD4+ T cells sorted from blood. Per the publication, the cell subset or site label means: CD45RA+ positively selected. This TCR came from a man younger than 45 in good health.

The CDR3 in this case is CASSLTGFQETQYF. The nucleotides are TGCGCCAGCAGCTTAACAGGGTTTCAAGAGACCCAGTACTTC. The rearrangement combines TRBV5-1 with TRBJ2-5; TRBD1 is possibly the D segment (6 matching bases). CDR3 length: 14 amino acids, cysteine to phenylalanine. Just the 42-base CDR3 DNA is kept, in frame starting at base 1. The junction shows trimming of 2 bases on V and 2 bases on J, plus 10 bases between the germline ends. Based on the germline V gene, the CDR1 and CDR2 sequences are SGHRS and YFSETQ.